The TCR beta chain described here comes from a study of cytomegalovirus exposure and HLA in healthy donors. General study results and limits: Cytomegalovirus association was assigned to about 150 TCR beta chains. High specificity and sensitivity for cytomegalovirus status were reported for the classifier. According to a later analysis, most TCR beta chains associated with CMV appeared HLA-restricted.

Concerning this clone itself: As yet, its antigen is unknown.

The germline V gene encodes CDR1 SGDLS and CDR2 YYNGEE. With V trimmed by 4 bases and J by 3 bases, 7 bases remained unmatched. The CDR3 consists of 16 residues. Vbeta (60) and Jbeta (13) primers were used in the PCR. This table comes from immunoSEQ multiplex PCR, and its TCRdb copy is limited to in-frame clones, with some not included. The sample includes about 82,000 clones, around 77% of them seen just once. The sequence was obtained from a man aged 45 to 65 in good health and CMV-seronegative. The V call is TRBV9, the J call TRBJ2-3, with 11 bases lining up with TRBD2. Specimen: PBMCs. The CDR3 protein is CASSPLAGGQTDTQYF. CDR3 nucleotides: TGTGCCAGCAGCCCGTTAGCGGGGGGGCAAACAGATACGCAGTATTTT.